The rows below give T cell receptor beta chains drawn from one sample of a study of blood T cell repertoires in COVID-19. Profiled with immunoSEQ multiplex PCR; TCRdb holds only in-frame clones, not every one. The sample has roughly 250,000 clones, about 91% seen once. Material for sequencing was peripheral blood. The receptor source for this set is a person under 35 with COVID-19, enrolled during active disease. Both conserved end residues are part of each CDR3. The order of the fields is D gene, J gene, clone size, CDR3 length, V gene, CDR3 protein, CDR3 DNA. A D gene is named only where the DNA matches it firmly. Where a row states a size, it is once, few, many or the class of an expanded clone; other rows omit it.

D gene: NA
J gene: TRBJ1-2
clone size: NA
CDR3 length: 12
V gene: TRBV3-1/TRBV3-2
CDR3 protein: CASSAVNYGYTF
CDR3 DNA: TGTGCCAGCAGCGCAGTTAACTATGGCTACACCTTC

D gene: NA
J gene: TRBJ2-3
clone size: NA
CDR3 length: 15
V gene: TRBV6-2/TRBV6-3
CDR3 protein: CASSPRGGRELSQYF
CDR3 DNA: TGTGCCAGCAGTCCCCGGGGCGGCCGGGAGTTATCGCAGTATTTT

D gene: NA
J gene: TRBJ1-1
clone size: once
CDR3 length: 15
V gene: TRBV27
CDR3 protein: CASRNSRGGRTEAFF
CDR3 DNA: TGTGCCAGCAGAAATAGCAGGGGAGGGAGGACTGAAGCTTTCTTT

D gene: NA
J gene: TRBJ2-6
clone size: NA
CDR3 length: 14
V gene: TRBV5-4
CDR3 protein: CASTHPSGANVLTF
CDR3 DNA: TGTGCCAGCACCCATCCCTCTGGGGCCAACGTCCTGACTTTC

D gene: NA
J gene: TRBJ1-1
clone size: NA
CDR3 length: 14
V gene: TRBV27
CDR3 protein: CASSLFGGNTEAFF
CDR3 DNA: TGTGCCAGCAGTTTATTCGGGGGGAACACTGAAGCTTTCTTT

D gene: TRBD1
J gene: TRBJ1-4
clone size: NA
CDR3 length: 15
V gene: TRBV27
CDR3 protein: CASSLAGTGDEKLFF
CDR3 DNA: TGTGCCAGCAGTTTAGCCGGGACAGGAGATGAAAAACTGTTTTTT

D gene: TRBD1
J gene: TRBJ1-1
clone size: NA
CDR3 length: 15
V gene: TRBV28
CDR3 protein: CASSLSGGAGTEAFF
CDR3 DNA: TGTGCCAGCAGTTTATCAGGGGGCGCCGGCACTGAAGCTTTCTTT

D gene: TRBD1
J gene: TRBJ1-2
clone size: once
CDR3 length: 14
V gene: TRBV5-6
CDR3 protein: CASSKTGEGYGYTF
CDR3 DNA: TGTGCCAGCAGTAAGACAGGGGAGGGCTATGGCTACACCTTC

D gene: NA
J gene: TRBJ2-5
clone size: once
CDR3 length: 13
V gene: TRBV6-6
CDR3 protein: CASSPGNEETQYF
CDR3 DNA: TGTGCCAGCAGCCCCGGGAACGAGGAGACCCAGTACTTC

D gene: TRBD1
J gene: TRBJ1-2
clone size: NA
CDR3 length: 15
V gene: TRBV24-1
CDR3 protein: CATSDQGTGIYGYTF
CDR3 DNA: TGTGCCACCAGTGATCAGGGGACAGGGATCTATGGCTACACCTTC

D gene: NA
J gene: TRBJ1-3
clone size: few
CDR3 length: 15
V gene: TRBV2
CDR3 protein: CASSPTGYSGNTIYF
CDR3 DNA: TGTGCCAGCAGCCCAACAGGGTACTCTGGAAACACCATATATTTT

D gene: NA
J gene: TRBJ1-5
clone size: NA
CDR3 length: 14
V gene: TRBV7-2
CDR3 protein: CASSLRDYGQPQHF
CDR3 DNA: TGTGCCAGCAGCCTCCGGGACTACGGTCAGCCCCAGCATTTT

D gene: NA
J gene: TRBJ1-1
clone size: once
CDR3 length: 13
V gene: TRBV5-1
CDR3 protein: CASSTIGDTEAFF
CDR3 DNA: TGCGCCAGCAGCACCATCGGGGACACTGAAGCTTTCTTT

D gene: TRBD2
J gene: TRBJ2-1
clone size: NA
CDR3 length: 16
V gene: TRBV5-4
CDR3 protein: CASSSPLAGNSNEQFF
CDR3 DNA: TGTGCCAGCAGCTCACCTCTAGCGGGCAATTCTAATGAGCAGTTCTTC

D gene: TRBD1
J gene: TRBJ2-3
clone size: NA
CDR3 length: 16
V gene: TRBV5-1
CDR3 protein: CASSSRQGGYTDTQYF
CDR3 DNA: TGCGCCAGCAGCTCCAGACAGGGGGGATACACAGATACGCAGTATTTT

D gene: NA
J gene: TRBJ2-3
clone size: few
CDR3 length: 15
V gene: TRBV6-5
CDR3 protein: CASSYGGHRTDTQYF
CDR3 DNA: TGTGCCAGCAGTTACGGGGGACATCGCACAGATACGCAGTATTTT

D gene: NA
J gene: TRBJ1-1
clone size: NA
CDR3 length: 15
V gene: TRBV3-1/TRBV3-2
CDR3 protein: CASSQAWGGNTEAFF
CDR3 DNA: TGTGCCAGCAGCCAAGCTTGGGGGGGGAACACTGAAGCTTTCTTT

D gene: NA
J gene: TRBJ1-5
clone size: NA
CDR3 length: 13
V gene: TRBV28
CDR3 protein: CASSFRSGLPQHF
CDR3 DNA: TGTGCCAGCAGTTTTCGGTCCGGTCTGCCCCAGCATTTT

D gene: TRBD1
J gene: TRBJ1-1
clone size: NA
CDR3 length: 13
V gene: TRBV19
CDR3 protein: CASRQGANTEAFF
CDR3 DNA: TGTGCCAGCCGGCAGGGGGCGAACACTGAAGCTTTCTTT

D gene: NA
J gene: TRBJ2-7
clone size: NA
CDR3 length: 14
V gene: TRBV5-5
CDR3 protein: CASSVPSGGDEQYF
CDR3 DNA: TGTGCCAGCAGCGTCCCGTCAGGAGGTGACGAGCAGTACTTC

D gene: NA
J gene: TRBJ1-1
clone size: NA
CDR3 length: 14
V gene: TRBV30
CDR3 protein: CAWIRVTSNTEAFF
CDR3 DNA: TGTGCCTGGATCCGGGTCACTTCGAACACTGAAGCTTTCTTT

D gene: TRBD2
J gene: TRBJ2-3
clone size: NA
CDR3 length: 17
V gene: TRBV3-1/TRBV3-2
CDR3 protein: CASSPKSGGRGSDTQYF
CDR3 DNA: TGTGCCAGCAGCCCTAAGAGTGGCGGGAGAGGTTCGGATACGCAGTATTTT

D gene: NA
J gene: TRBJ2-7
clone size: NA
CDR3 length: 15
V gene: TRBV10-3
CDR3 protein: CAISESVGGSYEQYF
CDR3 DNA: TGTGCCATCAGTGAGTCTGTCGGTGGCTCCTACGAGCAGTACTTC

D gene: TRBD2
J gene: TRBJ2-2
clone size: NA
CDR3 length: 13
V gene: TRBV4-1
CDR3 protein: CASRLAATGELFF
CDR3 DNA: TGCGCCAGCAGACTAGCGGCCACCGGGGAGCTGTTTTTT

D gene: NA
J gene: TRBJ2-1
clone size: NA
CDR3 length: 16
V gene: TRBV5-4
CDR3 protein: CATSGTRFTGYNEQFF
CDR3 DNA: TGTGCCACAAGCGGGACGCGGTTCACAGGGTACAATGAGCAGTTCTTC

D gene: NA
J gene: TRBJ2-7
clone size: NA
CDR3 length: 13
V gene: TRBV7-9
CDR3 protein: CASSFGAGYEQYF
CDR3 DNA: TGTGCCAGCAGCTTCGGTGCGGGCTACGAGCAGTACTTC

D gene: NA
J gene: TRBJ1-1
clone size: once
CDR3 length: 12
V gene: TRBV5-6
CDR3 protein: CASSLSRAEAFF
CDR3 DNA: TGTGCCAGCAGCTTGTCGCGCGCTGAAGCTTTCTTT

D gene: NA
J gene: TRBJ1-6
clone size: NA
CDR3 length: 15
V gene: TRBV5-5
CDR3 protein: CASSLEVRLNSPLHF
CDR3 DNA: TGTGCCAGCAGCTTGGAAGTCCGACTTAATTCACCCCTCCACTTT

D gene: NA
J gene: TRBJ1-2
clone size: NA
CDR3 length: 13
V gene: TRBV12-3/TRBV12-4
CDR3 protein: CASTLGGPGGYTF
CDR3 DNA: TGTGCCAGCACCCTTGGGGGCCCGGGAGGCTACACCTTC

D gene: NA
J gene: TRBJ2-4
clone size: NA
CDR3 length: 15
V gene: TRBV9
CDR3 protein: CASSAGGLAKNIQYF
CDR3 DNA: TGTGCCAGCAGCGCCGGGGGACTAGCCAAAAACATTCAGTACTTC

D gene: TRBD1
J gene: TRBJ1-2
clone size: NA
CDR3 length: 14
V gene: TRBV11-2
CDR3 protein: CASRTPGQGSGYTF
CDR3 DNA: TGTGCCAGCAGAACACCGGGACAGGGGAGTGGCTACACCTTC